Reported below is one T cell receptor beta chain. Its antigen is unidentified. This specimen comes from a study of cytomegalovirus exposure and HLA in healthy donors. PCR employed 60 Vbeta and 13 Jbeta primers. The repertoire was sequenced with immunoSEQ multiplex PCR; TCRdb's copy has only in-frame clones and lacks some. The data show 140,000 or so clones, around 90% seen once. Study results and limitations: One later analysis reportedly identified an Asian-associated ancestry cluster that showed fewer N-insertions than the roughly 600-donor mean.

Germline lookup yields CDR1 SNHLY and CDR2 FYNNEI. Trimming cost V 6 bases and J 0 bases, with 5 bases left between them. The CDR3 is 12 amino acids. Sequencing used PBMCs. The rearrangement uses TRBV2 and TRBJ1-1; D call uncertain. The sequence was obtained from a woman between 40 and 50 years old in good health and CMV-seronegative. CDR3 region: CASRELNTEAFF. CDR3 DNA: TGTGCCAGCAGGGAGTTGAACACTGAAGCTTTCTTT.